Below, one TCR beta chain is given with its context. The antigen is unknown. The sample comes from a study of blood T cells in healthy people across ages. Overall study results and limits: For the donors, CMV status was unknown and possibly confounded expanded clonotype changes.

The germline V gene has CDR1 MNHNS and CDR2 SASEGT. J gave up 0 bases and V 2 bases, and 9 bases lay outside the gene matches. CDR3 length equals 17 residues. The use of a sample-barcoded 5' primer and a J-beta primer mix characterized a second PCR of roughly 6 to 11 cycles. Every single cDNA molecule received a tag from a template-switch adaptor with 12 random nucleotides. Each CDR3 protein is one row after TCRdb ran MiXCR on the 5' RACE reads. The top ten hold over 10% of the sample, which has about a million distinct CDR3 sequences, about 44% seen once. The TCR sequence derives from a man aged 25-45 years in good health. Sequenced input: blood. This sequence joins TRBV6-1 and TRBJ1-2, with TRBD1 identical over 7 bases. In nucleotides, the CDR3 is TGTGCCAGCAGTGAAAATGTTGAAGGGGGCTCTAACTATGGCTACACCTTC. As protein: CASSENVEGGSNYGYTF.